The rows below give T cell receptor beta chains drawn from one sample of a study of response to subunit inactivated influenza vaccine. TCRdb recomputed calls from the RT-PCR reads with MiXCR, one row per CDR3 protein. The data contain hundreds of thousands of distinct CDR3 sequences, approximately 13% of them singletons. The sample in question was PBMCs from blood, obtained approximately 15 days before vaccination. These receptor sequences come from a man in his fifties or sixties who received an inactivated influenza vaccine. Each CDR3 is given with its conserved first and last residue. The D gene is left open where the match is weak. Size tells how often a clone was seen (once, few, many) or the class of an expanded clone, and some rows leave it out.

d_call: -; clone_size: few; j_call: TRBJ1-3; v_call: TRBV4-1; cdr3_aa: CASSPLASTGKEGNTIYF; cdr3_nt: TGCGCCAGCAGCCCCCTAGCCTCAACAGGGAAAGAAGGAAACACCATATATTTT
d_call: -; clone_size: once; j_call: TRBJ2-7; v_call: TRBV21-1; cdr3_aa: CASIHVDRSEQYF; cdr3_nt: TGTGCCAGCATCCACGTGGACAGGTCCGAGCAGTACTTC
d_call: -; clone_size: many; j_call: TRBJ1-5; v_call: TRBV27; cdr3_aa: CASSSGTTSNQPQHF; cdr3_nt: TGTGCCAGCAGTTCAGGGACAACCAGCAATCAGCCCCAGCATTTT
d_call: TRBD1; clone_size: -; j_call: TRBJ2-1; v_call: TRBV6-2/TRBV6-3; cdr3_aa: CASRLQGTSYNEQFF; cdr3_nt: TGTGCCAGCAGGCTACAGGGGACCTCCTACAATGAGCAGTTCTTC
d_call: TRBD2; clone_size: many; j_call: TRBJ2-7; v_call: TRBV5-6; cdr3_aa: CASSVTSGSYEQYF; cdr3_nt: TGTGCCAGCAGCGTAACTAGCGGGAGTTACGAGCAGTACTTC
d_call: TRBD1; clone_size: -; j_call: TRBJ1-1; v_call: TRBV5-1; cdr3_aa: CASSGGQGVTEAFF; cdr3_nt: TGCGCCAGCAGCGGGGGACAGGGAGTCACTGAAGCTTTCTTT
d_call: TRBD1; clone_size: -; j_call: TRBJ2-5; v_call: TRBV7-9; cdr3_aa: CASNPGTGQETQYF; cdr3_nt: TGTGCCAGCAACCCAGGGACAGGACAAGAGACCCAGTACTTC
d_call: TRBD1; clone_size: -; j_call: TRBJ2-5; v_call: TRBV7-9; cdr3_aa: CASSAPGTGGETQYF; cdr3_nt: TGTGCCAGCAGCGCCCCCGGGACAGGGGGTGAGACCCAGTACTTC
d_call: -; clone_size: few; j_call: TRBJ2-5; v_call: TRBV20-1; cdr3_aa: CSARVGTGTQYF; cdr3_nt: TGCAGTGCTAGAGTTGGGACTGGGACCCAGTACTTC
d_call: TRBD2; clone_size: few; j_call: TRBJ2-1; v_call: TRBV28; cdr3_aa: CASTLAGGIYNEQFF; cdr3_nt: TGTGCCAGCACCCTCGCGGGGGGTATTTACAATGAGCAGTTCTTC
d_call: -; clone_size: few; j_call: TRBJ2-1; v_call: TRBV4-3; cdr3_aa: CASSHRPGVEQFF; cdr3_nt: TGCGCCAGCAGCCATCGCCCGGGAGTCGAGCAGTTCTTC
d_call: -; clone_size: -; j_call: TRBJ2-3; v_call: TRBV11-2; cdr3_aa: CASSRSTYPSSTDTQYF; cdr3_nt: TGTGCCAGCAGCCGTAGCACATATCCTAGTTCCACAGATACGCAGTATTTT
d_call: -; clone_size: few; j_call: TRBJ2-3; v_call: TRBV20-1; cdr3_aa: CSASSVNTDTQYF; cdr3_nt: TGCAGTGCTAGTTCCGTGAACACAGATACGCAGTATTTT
d_call: -; clone_size: once; j_call: TRBJ2-2; v_call: TRBV7-6; cdr3_aa: CASSLEQSNTGELFF; cdr3_nt: TGTGCCAGCAGCTTAGAACAGAGTAACACCGGGGAGCTGTTTTTT
d_call: -; clone_size: -; j_call: TRBJ2-5; v_call: TRBV20-1; cdr3_aa: CSAPPGGQRIQETQYF; cdr3_nt: TGCAGTGCCCCCCCCGGAGGACAGCGGATCCAAGAGACCCAGTACTTC
d_call: -; clone_size: few; j_call: TRBJ1-2; v_call: TRBV7-3; cdr3_aa: CASSSSPGTGLVGYTF; cdr3_nt: TGTGCCAGCAGCTCGTCCCCCGGGACGGGACTGGTTGGCTACACCTTC
d_call: -; clone_size: few; j_call: TRBJ2-2; v_call: TRBV6-5; cdr3_aa: CASSYSLGLRAGELFF; cdr3_nt: -
d_call: -; clone_size: few; j_call: TRBJ2-7; v_call: TRBV6-5; cdr3_aa: CASSYSYAATYEQYF; cdr3_nt: TGTGCCAGCAGTTACTCGTATGCCGCGACCTACGAGCAGTACTTC
d_call: -; clone_size: many; j_call: TRBJ1-3; v_call: TRBV7-3; cdr3_aa: CASSPTGTSSSGNTIYF; cdr3_nt: TGTGCCAGCAGCCCAACCGGGACATCAAGCTCTGGAAACACCATATATTTT
d_call: -; clone_size: many; j_call: TRBJ2-7; v_call: TRBV11-2; cdr3_aa: CASSLSRTQNYEQYF; cdr3_nt: TGTGCCAGCAGCTTATCTCGGACTCAGAACTACGAGCAGTACTTC
d_call: TRBD1; clone_size: many; j_call: TRBJ2-7; v_call: TRBV30; cdr3_aa: CAWSGQGRLYEQYF; cdr3_nt: TGTGCCTGGAGTGGACAGGGTCGTCTCTACGAGCAGTACTTC
d_call: -; clone_size: few; j_call: TRBJ2-2; v_call: TRBV7-8; cdr3_aa: CASSSLGLFRNTGELFF; cdr3_nt: TGTGCCAGCAGCTCCCTCGGACTTTTTCGGAACACCGGGGAGCTGTTTTTT
d_call: TRBD2; clone_size: -; j_call: TRBJ2-7; v_call: TRBV7-8; cdr3_aa: CASSPLEREPYYEQYF; cdr3_nt: TGTGCCAGCAGCCCATTGGAGCGGGAGCCCTACTACGAGCAGTACTTC
d_call: -; clone_size: -; j_call: TRBJ1-3; v_call: TRBV12-3/TRBV12-4; cdr3_aa: CTSSLGEAIWQNSGNTIYF; cdr3_nt: TGTACCAGCAGTCTCGGCGAAGCGATCTGGCAGAACTCTGGAAACACCATATATTTT
d_call: -; clone_size: -; j_call: TRBJ2-5; v_call: TRBV4-1; cdr3_aa: CASSQVVLRDGETQYF; cdr3_nt: TGCGCCAGCAGCCAAGTGGTCCTCAGGGACGGGGAGACCCAGTACTTC
d_call: -; clone_size: -; j_call: TRBJ1-1; v_call: TRBV29-1; cdr3_aa: CSVGDSGMNTEAFF; cdr3_nt: TGCAGCGTTGGGGATTCAGGGATGAACACTGAAGCTTTCTTT
d_call: TRBD2; clone_size: few; j_call: TRBJ2-7; v_call: TRBV6-1; cdr3_aa: CASSASIAGSPHEQYF; cdr3_nt: TGTGCCAGCAGTGCATCGATAGCGGGATCCCCCCACGAGCAGTACTTC
d_call: -; clone_size: -; j_call: TRBJ2-7; v_call: TRBV6-5; cdr3_aa: CASSYSTRGYEQYF; cdr3_nt: TGTGCCAGCAGTTACTCCACCAGGGGCTACGAGCAGTACTTC
d_call: -; clone_size: few; j_call: TRBJ2-1; v_call: TRBV6-5; cdr3_aa: CASSYSISPGMDEQFF; cdr3_nt: TGTGCCAGCAGTTACTCGATTAGCCCTGGAATGGATGAGCAGTTCTTC
d_call: -; clone_size: few; j_call: TRBJ2-1; v_call: TRBV7-3; cdr3_aa: CASSLAAGLNNEQFF; cdr3_nt: TGTGCCAGCAGCTTAGCGGCGGGACTCAACAATGAGCAGTTCTTC
d_call: TRBD2; clone_size: few; j_call: TRBJ2-1; v_call: TRBV11-2; cdr3_aa: CASSDGLAGGGTYNEQFF; cdr3_nt: TGTGCCAGCAGCGACGGACTAGCGGGAGGGGGTACCTACAATGAGCAGTTCTTC
d_call: -; clone_size: few; j_call: TRBJ2-3; v_call: TRBV5-1; cdr3_aa: CASKKQVGEDTQYF; cdr3_nt: TGCGCCAGCAAGAAGCAAGTCGGGGAAGATACGCAGTATTTT
d_call: -; clone_size: many; j_call: TRBJ2-3; v_call: TRBV7-2; cdr3_aa: CASSLYRDTQYF; cdr3_nt: TGTGCCAGCAGCTTATATAGAGATACGCAGTATTTT
d_call: TRBD2; clone_size: few; j_call: TRBJ2-1; v_call: TRBV6-2/TRBV6-3; cdr3_aa: CASSYPTSGSGTSYNEQFF; cdr3_nt: TGTGCCAGCAGTTACCCGACTAGCGGGAGTGGAACCTCCTACAATGAGCAGTTCTTC
d_call: -; clone_size: few; j_call: TRBJ1-2; v_call: TRBV28; cdr3_aa: CASSSPPADYGYTF; cdr3_nt: TGTGCCAGCAGTTCTCCTCCGGCGGACTATGGCTACACCTTC
d_call: -; clone_size: many; j_call: TRBJ2-7; v_call: TRBV5-1; cdr3_aa: CASSLSPGDSYEQYF; cdr3_nt: TGCGCCAGCAGCTTGAGCCCCGGTGACTCCTACGAGCAGTACTTC
d_call: -; clone_size: -; j_call: TRBJ2-5; v_call: TRBV20-1; cdr3_aa: CSARDLVGATQETQYF; cdr3_nt: TGCAGTGCTAGAGATCTGGTAGGGGCCACCCAAGAGACCCAGTACTTC
d_call: TRBD1; clone_size: few; j_call: TRBJ2-5; v_call: TRBV12-3/TRBV12-4; cdr3_aa: CASTPTGGRRETQYF; cdr3_nt: TGTGCCAGCACCCCCACAGGGGGCCGGCGGGAGACCCAGTACTTC
d_call: -; clone_size: few; j_call: TRBJ1-2; v_call: TRBV7-2; cdr3_aa: CASSLATGAGGYTF; cdr3_nt: TGTGCCAGCAGCTTAGCGACGGGGGCAGGTGGCTACACCTTC
d_call: -; clone_size: -; j_call: TRBJ2-2; v_call: TRBV10-3; cdr3_aa: CAISDQGTAGELFF; cdr3_nt: TGTGCCATCAGTGACCAAGGGACGGCCGGGGAGCTGTTTTTT
d_call: -; clone_size: -; j_call: TRBJ2-3; v_call: TRBV20-1; cdr3_aa: CSASDGTSTDTQYF; cdr3_nt: TGCAGTGCTAGCGACGGAACTAGCACAGATACGCAGTATTTT
d_call: TRBD2; clone_size: -; j_call: TRBJ2-2; v_call: TRBV5-1; cdr3_aa: CASSPRVASGGWNTGELFF; cdr3_nt: TGCGCCAGCAGCCCCCGCGTGGCTAGCGGGGGGTGGAACACCGGGGAGCTGTTTTTT
d_call: TRBD2; clone_size: few; j_call: TRBJ2-7; v_call: TRBV6-2/TRBV6-3; cdr3_aa: CASTISGTSGGTSYEQYF; cdr3_nt: TGTGCCAGCACCATATCAGGGACTAGCGGGGGGACCTCCTACGAGCAGTACTTC
d_call: TRBD1; clone_size: few; j_call: TRBJ2-5; v_call: TRBV29-1; cdr3_aa: CSVARPGTGQETQYF; cdr3_nt: TGCAGCGTCGCCCGTCCCGGGACAGGGCAAGAGACCCAGTACTTC
d_call: -; clone_size: -; j_call: TRBJ2-3; v_call: TRBV7-8; cdr3_aa: CASTMDSRTDTQYF; cdr3_nt: TGTGCCAGCACCATGGACTCCCGCACAGATACGCAGTATTTT
d_call: -; clone_size: few; j_call: TRBJ2-7; v_call: TRBV4-3; cdr3_aa: CASSQVLSATTYEQYF; cdr3_nt: TGCGCCAGCAGCCAAGTTCTATCAGCGACGACCTACGAGCAGTACTTC
d_call: TRBD2; clone_size: many; j_call: TRBJ2-7; v_call: TRBV28; cdr3_aa: CASRTSGKWYEQYF; cdr3_nt: TGTGCCAGCAGGACTAGCGGGAAGTGGTACGAGCAGTACTTC
d_call: TRBD1; clone_size: -; j_call: TRBJ1-1; v_call: TRBV5-1; cdr3_aa: CASSMLQGAGTEAFF; cdr3_nt: TGCGCCAGCAGCATGTTACAGGGGGCGGGCACTGAAGCTTTCTTT
d_call: -; clone_size: -; j_call: TRBJ2-1; v_call: TRBV7-2; cdr3_aa: CASSFIGGVLAF; cdr3_nt: TGTGCCAGCAGCTTTATTGGCGGGGTATTGGCCTTC
d_call: TRBD2; clone_size: -; j_call: TRBJ2-3; v_call: TRBV29-1; cdr3_aa: CSDTGLGTTDTQYF; cdr3_nt: TGCAGCGACACGGGACTAGGCACAACAGATACGCAGTATTTT
d_call: -; clone_size: few; j_call: TRBJ1-6; v_call: TRBV5-1; cdr3_aa: CASSQDWSSYNSPLHF; cdr3_nt: TGCGCCAGCAGCCAGGACTGGAGCTCCTATAATTCACCCCTCCACTTT
d_call: TRBD2; clone_size: -; j_call: TRBJ2-7; v_call: TRBV20-1; cdr3_aa: CSARLAGGREQYF; cdr3_nt: TGCAGTGCTAGACTAGCGGGAGGACGGGAGCAGTACTTC
d_call: -; clone_size: few; j_call: TRBJ2-7; v_call: TRBV20-1; cdr3_aa: CSARSPPRGMANSYEQYF; cdr3_nt: TGCAGTGCTAGGAGTCCTCCTCGGGGTATGGCGAACTCCTACGAGCAGTACTTC
d_call: -; clone_size: few; j_call: TRBJ1-4; v_call: TRBV4-2; cdr3_aa: CASREGGTGGKLFF; cdr3_nt: TGTGCCAGCAGAGAGGGGGGGACCGGCGGAAAACTGTTTTTT
d_call: -; clone_size: many; j_call: TRBJ2-7; v_call: TRBV6-2/TRBV6-3; cdr3_aa: CASRVRRNYYEQYF; cdr3_nt: TGTGCCAGCAGGGTGAGACGGAACTACTACGAGCAGTACTTC
d_call: -; clone_size: -; j_call: TRBJ2-1; v_call: TRBV15; cdr3_aa: CATSRDRAVSNEQFF; cdr3_nt: TGTGCCACCAGCAGAGATCGCGCAGTGTCCAATGAGCAGTTCTTC